Listed below are T cell receptor beta chains from one sample, sequenced in a study of metastatic and nonmetastatic thyroid tumors. TCRdb re-called the PCR reads with MiXCR. The data hold under 55,000 clones, with around a sixth observed a single time. The sequenced sample consisted of blood. The receptors shown here come from a female donor with papillary thyroid cancer or a benign thyroid nodule (not recorded which). Some clones in this sample may be carry-over from other donors' samples. Each CDR3 is given with its conserved first and last residue. The order of the fields is D gene, J gene, V gene, CDR3 protein. D genes are given only for firm matches.

d_call: NA
j_call: TRBJ2-5
v_call: TRBV28
cdr3_aa: CASSLGGNRETQYF

d_call: NA
j_call: TRBJ1-2
v_call: TRBV5-1
cdr3_aa: CASSDPTGTYGYTF

d_call: NA
j_call: TRBJ2-2
v_call: TRBV7-9
cdr3_aa: CASTQTVYTGELFF

d_call: NA
j_call: TRBJ2-7
v_call: TRBV5-1
cdr3_aa: CASSLDTQTTFYEQYF

d_call: NA
j_call: TRBJ2-6
v_call: TRBV28
cdr3_aa: CASSLIDSGANVLTF

d_call: NA
j_call: TRBJ2-7
v_call: TRBV7-6
cdr3_aa: CASSLGSGNCEQYF

d_call: TRBD2
j_call: TRBJ2-7
v_call: TRBV5-1
cdr3_aa: CASSDGTSGRTYEQYF

d_call: NA
j_call: TRBJ2-7
v_call: TRBV30
cdr3_aa: CPRRLDEQYF

d_call: TRBD2
j_call: TRBJ2-7
v_call: TRBV10-2
cdr3_aa: CASRHTSGIKHFWEQYF

d_call: NA
j_call: TRBJ2-6
v_call: TRBV4-2
cdr3_aa: CASSQVQQVYSGANVLTF

d_call: TRBD1
j_call: TRBJ2-7
v_call: TRBV28
cdr3_aa: CASRRTGVRYEQYF

d_call: NA
j_call: TRBJ2-7
v_call: TRBV28
cdr3_aa: CASSLRGDYEQHF

d_call: TRBD2
j_call: TRBJ2-2
v_call: TRBV27
cdr3_aa: CASSLSTSGTGELFF

d_call: TRBD2
j_call: TRBJ2-1
v_call: TRBV12-3/TRBV12-4
cdr3_aa: CASSHSGRGGTRYNEQFF

d_call: NA
j_call: TRBJ2-6
v_call: TRBV9
cdr3_aa: CASSVGVGANVLTF

d_call: TRBD1
j_call: TRBJ2-7
v_call: TRBV2
cdr3_aa: CASSTGTGEGYEQYF

d_call: NA
j_call: TRBJ2-1
v_call: TRBV5-6
cdr3_aa: CASSLVSQGLDNEQFF

d_call: NA
j_call: TRBJ1-5
v_call: TRBV30
cdr3_aa: CAWTNRRGVDQPQHF

d_call: TRBD1
j_call: TRBJ1-2
v_call: TRBV2
cdr3_aa: CASSDGDRNNYGYTF

d_call: NA
j_call: TRBJ1-1
v_call: TRBV30
cdr3_aa: CAWSVNWGGTEAFF

d_call: NA
j_call: TRBJ2-5
v_call: TRBV6-1
cdr3_aa: CASILTGPGETQYF

d_call: TRBD1
j_call: TRBJ2-7
v_call: TRBV6-1
cdr3_aa: CASSRDRGTYDYEQYF

d_call: NA
j_call: TRBJ1-6
v_call: TRBV9
cdr3_aa: CASSAGGSSNSPLHF

d_call: TRBD1
j_call: TRBJ1-1
v_call: TRBV5-1
cdr3_aa: CASSVDRVNTEAFF

d_call: NA
j_call: TRBJ2-5
v_call: TRBV6-1
cdr3_aa: CASIREIAETQYF

d_call: NA
j_call: TRBJ2-1
v_call: TRBV11-2
cdr3_aa: CASSYREAPVDEQFF

d_call: NA
j_call: TRBJ2-7
v_call: TRBV6-5
cdr3_aa: CASNSPGLCSEQYF

d_call: TRBD2
j_call: TRBJ2-7
v_call: TRBV6-1
cdr3_aa: CASKGTSGRIYEQYF

d_call: TRBD1
j_call: TRBJ2-7
v_call: TRBV6-1
cdr3_aa: CASSPGQASYEQYF

d_call: NA
j_call: TRBJ2-1
v_call: TRBV20-1
cdr3_aa: CSAETSSPAYNGQFF

d_call: NA
j_call: TRBJ2-1
v_call: TRBV30
cdr3_aa: CAWSKARNEQFF

d_call: TRBD1
j_call: TRBJ2-6
v_call: TRBV11-2
cdr3_aa: CASSSRSQQGASGANVLTF

d_call: NA
j_call: TRBJ1-5
v_call: TRBV28
cdr3_aa: CASNPSPQGGNQPQHF

d_call: NA
j_call: TRBJ1-5
v_call: TRBV6-1
cdr3_aa: CASSDWSNQPQHF

d_call: NA
j_call: TRBJ1-2
v_call: TRBV24-1
cdr3_aa: CATSDSVVPYGYTF

d_call: NA
j_call: TRBJ2-4
v_call: TRBV6-4
cdr3_aa: CASSVTAASKNIQYF

d_call: TRBD2
j_call: TRBJ2-1
v_call: TRBV19
cdr3_aa: CASSIVGTSYFNEQFF

d_call: TRBD1
j_call: TRBJ2-1
v_call: TRBV19
cdr3_aa: CASSIRQRQGVNEQFF

d_call: NA
j_call: TRBJ2-5
v_call: TRBV7-9
cdr3_aa: CASSLEGRETQYF

d_call: NA
j_call: TRBJ2-2
v_call: TRBV20-1
cdr3_aa: CSVPGKGTGELFF

d_call: TRBD1
j_call: TRBJ2-3
v_call: TRBV11-1
cdr3_aa: CASSTGVSTDTQYF

d_call: NA
j_call: TRBJ2-5
v_call: TRBV6-1
cdr3_aa: CASSEASQETQYF

d_call: TRBD2
j_call: TRBJ2-7
v_call: TRBV2
cdr3_aa: CASSGSGSPYEQYF

d_call: NA
j_call: TRBJ2-7
v_call: TRBV20-1
cdr3_aa: CSASRGSYEQYF

d_call: NA
j_call: TRBJ1-1
v_call: TRBV6-6
cdr3_aa: CASHPTQGNFDDGTEAFF

d_call: NA
j_call: TRBJ1-2
v_call: TRBV30
cdr3_aa: CAGEGHGYTF

d_call: TRBD1
j_call: TRBJ1-2
v_call: TRBV6-1
cdr3_aa: CASSWDSTNYGYTF

d_call: TRBD2
j_call: TRBJ2-1
v_call: TRBV6-1
cdr3_aa: CASSTPSGSRYNEQFF

d_call: TRBD1
j_call: TRBJ1-6
v_call: TRBV20-1
cdr3_aa: CSARGQGNSPLHF

d_call: TRBD2
j_call: TRBJ2-1
v_call: TRBV20-1
cdr3_aa: CSARETSGQGEQFF

d_call: NA
j_call: TRBJ1-6
v_call: TRBV27
cdr3_aa: CASSLRMVAYSPLHF

d_call: TRBD2
j_call: TRBJ2-3
v_call: TRBV29-1
cdr3_aa: CSVGSGTSESTDTQYF

d_call: NA
j_call: TRBJ1-2
v_call: TRBV9
cdr3_aa: CASSVDGTVTNYGYTF

d_call: TRBD1
j_call: TRBJ1-1
v_call: TRBV27
cdr3_aa: CASSGQGNTEAFF

d_call: NA
j_call: TRBJ2-7
v_call: TRBV29-1
cdr3_aa: CSVVPDRFAYEQYF